This T cell receptor beta chain derives from a study of OX40 agonist ivuxolimab in advanced cancers. Study-wide background: Each dose-escalation patient presented with hepatocellular carcinoma, melanoma, renal cell or head and neck cancer. Among those treated, three patients had partial responses, one with hepatocellular carcinoma and two with cutaneous melanoma.

Data came from immunoSEQ multiplex PCR; TCRdb stores just in-frame clones and leaves some out. The sample has around 67,000 clones; 80% are singletons. The germline V gene encodes CDR1 MDHEN and CDR2 SYDVKM. The CDR3 contains 15 residues. Trimming cost V 3 bases and J 0 bases, with 10 bases left between them. A history of autoimmune disease or systemic immunosuppression excluded patients. The receptor was isolated from an adult with an advanced solid tumor such as melanoma, head and neck, liver or kidney cancer. The material was CD4+ or CD8+ T cells sorted from blood, obtained in a trial of the OX40 agonist ivuxolimab. The genes are TRBV28 and TRBJ2-3, with no clear D. CDR3: CASSFEIASTDTQYF. CDR3 nucleotides: TGTGCCAGCAGTTTCGAAATAGCTAGCACAGATACGCAGTATTTT.